Listed below are T cell receptor beta chains from one sample, sequenced in a study of a mutant IDH1 vaccine in newly diagnosed glioma. TCRdb keeps only in-frame clones here, not all; method: immunoSEQ multiplex PCR. The table lists 45,000 to 55,000 clones, roughly 85% of them singletons. Sequencing was performed on PBMCs, taken from a glioma patient treated with radiotherapy, temozolomide or both. The receptor source for this set is a man aged 40-55 years with glioma. CDR3s include the opening cysteine and the closing phenylalanine or tryptophan. The D gene is left open where the match is weak. The size field is filled for only some rows; it gives once, few, many or a size class.

D gene	V gene	J gene	clone size	CDR3 DNA	CDR3 protein
NA	TRBV18	TRBJ1-4	NA	TGTGCCAGCTCGACCGGGGGATTGACGGTTGAAAAACTGTTTTTT	CASSTGGLTVEKLFF
TRBD1	TRBV4-2	TRBJ1-2	NA	TGTGCCAGCAGCCAAGTAGGCGTTTGGGACAGAACCTATTATGGCTACACCTTC	CASSQVGVWDRTYYGYTF
TRBD2	TRBV5-1	TRBJ2-3	NA	TGCGCCAGCAGCTTGGACGGGCTAGCGGGAAGGTATAGCACAGATACGCAGTATTTT	CASSLDGLAGRYSTDTQYF
NA	TRBV15	TRBJ1-3	NA	TGTGCCACCAGCAGAGGGTCGTGGGGGGCAAACACCATATATTTT	CATSRGSWGANTIYF
NA	TRBV6-5	TRBJ2-3	NA	TGTGCCAGCAGTAAGAGGCCGCTGGGCACAGATACGCAGTATTTT	CASSKRPLGTDTQYF
TRBD2	TRBV25-1	TRBJ2-5	NA	TGTGCCAGCAGGGGACTAGCGGGAGTGGGGACCCAGTACTTC	CASRGLAGVGTQYF
NA	TRBV20-1	TRBJ2-7	NA	TGCAGTGCTAGAGACAGCTACGAGCAGTACTTC	CSARDSYEQYF
NA	TRBV6-5	TRBJ2-4	NA	TGTGCCAGCAGTTACTCGATAACGGTTCAAAACATTCAGTACTTC	CASSYSITVQNIQYF
NA	TRBV11-3	TRBJ2-1	NA	TGTGCCAGCAGCTTAGGCGGGCTAGTTGGGTCCTACAATGAGCAGTTCTTC	CASSLGGLVGSYNEQFF
NA	TRBV5-1	TRBJ2-7	NA	TGCGCCAGCAGCGACCCCCCCGTAACCTACGAGCAGTACTTC	CASSDPPVTYEQYF
TRBD2	TRBV13	TRBJ2-1	NA	TGTGCCAGCAGCCCGGGGACTAGCGGGAACCCCTCCTACAATGAGCAGTTCTTC	CASSPGTSGNPSYNEQFF
NA	TRBV6-1	TRBJ2-7	NA	TGTGCCAGCAGTTCCTACTTCGGTCAGCAGTACGAGCAGTACTTC	CASSSYFGQQYEQYF
TRBD1	TRBV5-8	TRBJ1-2	NA	TGTGCCAGCAGCTTAGGGGGCGCCCAACCTGGCTACACCTTC	CASSLGGAQPGYTF
NA	TRBV6-5	TRBJ1-4	NA	TGTGCCAGCAGGGCCACAGGTGGTGAAAAACTGTTTTTT	CASRATGGEKLFF
TRBD2	TRBV7-7	TRBJ2-1	NA	TGTGCCAGCAGCTTACGACTAGCGGCCGACAATGAGCAGTTCTTC	CASSLRLAADNEQFF
NA	TRBV4-1	TRBJ1-4	few	TGCGCCAGCAGCCAAGTTGTCCAGTCTAATGAAAAACTGTTTTTT	CASSQVVQSNEKLFF
TRBD2	TRBV29-1	TRBJ2-1	NA	TGCAGCGTGTGGGGGCTAGCGGGAGTGGGGTACAATGAGCAGTTCTTC	CSVWGLAGVGYNEQFF